The rows below give T cell receptor beta chains drawn from one sample of a study of blood T cells in healthy people across ages. TCRdb re-analysed the 5' RACE reads in MiXCR, keeping a single row per CDR3 protein. The sample contains 630,000 or so distinct CDR3 sequences, about a third of which appear only once. Sequences were obtained from blood. These receptors were obtained from a woman of 80 years or more in good health. Each CDR3 is given with its conserved first and last residue. Each record gives: D gene, V gene, clone size, J gene, CDR3 DNA, CDR3 protein. D genes are given only for firm matches. The size of a clone is reported for some rows only, either as once, few or many, or as a class for expanded clones.

d_call: TRBD2
v_call: TRBV4-2
clone_size: many
j_call: TRBJ2-7
cdr3_nt: TGTGCCAGCAGCCAAGACCCTAGCGGTAGCTCCTACGAGCAGTACTTC
cdr3_aa: CASSQDPSGSSYEQYF

d_call: -
v_call: TRBV28
clone_size: -
j_call: TRBJ2-3
cdr3_nt: TGTGCCAGCAGCTTATCCTCCCGACAGACAAATACGCAGTATTTT
cdr3_aa: CASSLSSRQTNTQYF

d_call: TRBD2
v_call: TRBV4-3
clone_size: few
j_call: TRBJ2-2
cdr3_nt: TGCGCCAGCAGCCCACCAGCGGGGGTAAACACCGGGGAGCTGTTTTTT
cdr3_aa: CASSPPAGVNTGELFF

d_call: -
v_call: TRBV7-2
clone_size: many
j_call: TRBJ2-7
cdr3_nt: TGTGCCAGCAGCCCGAGGGTCTTGGACAGAGCCTACGAGCAGTACTTC
cdr3_aa: CASSPRVLDRAYEQYF

d_call: TRBD2
v_call: TRBV20-1
clone_size: many
j_call: TRBJ2-1
cdr3_nt: TGCAGTGCTTCGACTAGCGGGGGACACCGACAAGAGCAGTTCTTC
cdr3_aa: CSASTSGGHRQEQFF

d_call: -
v_call: TRBV20-1
clone_size: many
j_call: TRBJ1-5
cdr3_nt: TGCAGTGCTAGACGGGGCGGCAATCAGCCCCAGCATTTT
cdr3_aa: CSARRGGNQPQHF

d_call: -
v_call: TRBV2
clone_size: many
j_call: TRBJ1-2
cdr3_nt: TGTGCCAGCAAAGGACAGAAATATGGCTACACCTTC
cdr3_aa: CASKGQKYGYTF

d_call: -
v_call: TRBV3-1
clone_size: many
j_call: TRBJ2-1
cdr3_nt: TGTGCCAGCAGCCAGCGGAAGATTGGTGAGCAGTTCTTC
cdr3_aa: CASSQRKIGEQFF

d_call: -
v_call: TRBV4-3
clone_size: few
j_call: TRBJ1-4
cdr3_nt: TGCGCCAGCAGCCAAGATCTAAGGGGGGATGCAACTAATGAAAAACTGTTTTTT
cdr3_aa: CASSQDLRGDATNEKLFF

d_call: -
v_call: TRBV5-1
clone_size: -
j_call: TRBJ1-1
cdr3_nt: TGCGCCAGCAGCAGGGGACCCCTTACTATGAACACTGAAGCTTTCTTT
cdr3_aa: CASSRGPLTMNTEAFF

d_call: -
v_call: TRBV27
clone_size: many
j_call: TRBJ1-2
cdr3_nt: TGTGCCAGCAATGGCAGGGCGAACTATGGCTACACCTTC
cdr3_aa: CASNGRANYGYTF

d_call: -
v_call: TRBV2
clone_size: many
j_call: TRBJ1-2
cdr3_nt: TGTGCCAGCACTCAGGGTCCTATGAGGGGCTACACCTTC
cdr3_aa: CASTQGPMRGYTF

d_call: -
v_call: TRBV27
clone_size: few
j_call: TRBJ1-2
cdr3_nt: TGTGCCAGCAGTTTACAGGGGAACCGCCGGAACTATGGCTACACCTTC
cdr3_aa: CASSLQGNRRNYGYTF

d_call: -
v_call: TRBV6-1
clone_size: many
j_call: TRBJ1-1
cdr3_nt: TGTGCCAGTCTGCCCCCCCCTCCCCAGGGTGAAGCTTTCTTT
cdr3_aa: CASLPPPPQGEAFF

d_call: -
v_call: TRBV29-1
clone_size: many
j_call: TRBJ1-1
cdr3_nt: TGCAGCTCAGTCCGGGGGAACGCTGAAGCTTTCTTT
cdr3_aa: CSSVRGNAEAFF

d_call: TRBD2
v_call: TRBV6-1
clone_size: -
j_call: TRBJ2-1
cdr3_nt: TGTGCCAGCAGAGGGAGCGGGGGGGAATCCCTATCCTACAATGAGCAGTTCTTC
cdr3_aa: CASRGSGGESLSYNEQFF

d_call: -
v_call: TRBV9
clone_size: many
j_call: TRBJ2-1
cdr3_nt: TGTGCCAGCAGCGTAGGGTTTAGCGGCGCCTTCTCCTACAATGAGCAGTTCTTC
cdr3_aa: CASSVGFSGAFSYNEQFF

d_call: -
v_call: TRBV29-1
clone_size: -
j_call: TRBJ2-1
cdr3_nt: TGCAGCGTTGAGGCCTTCGGGAATGAGCAGTTCTTC
cdr3_aa: CSVEAFGNEQFF

d_call: -
v_call: TRBV6-4
clone_size: -
j_call: TRBJ1-6
cdr3_nt: TGTGCCAGCAGTGACAGGGAAGGATCACCCCTCCACTTT
cdr3_aa: CASSDREGSPLHF

d_call: -
v_call: TRBV7-2
clone_size: many
j_call: TRBJ2-5
cdr3_nt: TGTGCCAGCAGCTCGCGACTAGTGACGCAAGAGACCCAGTACTTC
cdr3_aa: CASSSRLVTQETQYF

d_call: TRBD2
v_call: TRBV7-9
clone_size: many
j_call: TRBJ2-1
cdr3_nt: TGTGCCAGCAGCTCACTTGGACTAGGATCCTACAATGAGCAGTTCTTC
cdr3_aa: CASSSLGLGSYNEQFF

d_call: -
v_call: TRBV15
clone_size: -
j_call: TRBJ2-1
cdr3_nt: TGTGCCACCAGCAGAGCTACCAGATCAAATCGGGTGAGCTCCTACAATGAGCAGTGCTTC
cdr3_aa: CATSRATRSNRVSSYNEQCF

d_call: -
v_call: TRBV5-1
clone_size: many
j_call: TRBJ1-2
cdr3_nt: TGCGCCAGCAGCTTGGCATCCCGAGCACACTACACCTTC
cdr3_aa: CASSLASRAHYTF

d_call: -
v_call: TRBV6-2/TRBV6-3
clone_size: many
j_call: TRBJ2-7
cdr3_nt: TGTGCCAGCAAGGGGGACGGGAACTACGAGCAGTACTTC
cdr3_aa: CASKGDGNYEQYF

d_call: TRBD2
v_call: TRBV20-1
clone_size: -
j_call: TRBJ2-1
cdr3_nt: TGCAGTGCTGGATCCGGGACTACCTACAATGAGCAGTTCTTC
cdr3_aa: CSAGSGTTYNEQFF

d_call: TRBD1
v_call: TRBV6-1
clone_size: few
j_call: TRBJ1-2
cdr3_nt: TGTGCCAGCAGTGCCGGACAGGGGAGGAACTATGGCTACACCTTC
cdr3_aa: CASSAGQGRNYGYTF

d_call: TRBD2
v_call: TRBV7-2
clone_size: many
j_call: TRBJ2-1
cdr3_nt: TGTGCCAGCAGCTCGGGACTAGCGGGGGTCCCGATTATTTACAATGAGCAGTTCTTC
cdr3_aa: CASSSGLAGVPIIYNEQFF